Listed below are T cell receptor beta chains from one sample, sequenced in a study of identical twins. Using its own MiXCR run on the 5' RACE reads, TCRdb lists one record per CDR3 protein. The data hold 400,000 to 500,000 distinct CDR3 sequences, with under 20% observed a single time. The sample taken for sequencing was naive T cells sorted from blood. The receptors stem from a middle-aged man in good health. The CDR3 runs from the conserved cysteine through the conserved F or W. A D gene is named only where the DNA matches it firmly. Size tells how often a clone was seen (once, few, many) or the class of an expanded clone, and some rows leave it out.

TRBV3-1	.	few	TRBJ2-1	TGTGCCAGCAGCCGTTTAGCGTACAATGAGCAGTTCTTC	CASSRLAYNEQFF
TRBV5-1	.	many	TRBJ1-1	TGCGCCAGCCGCCCGGGCAGCACTGAAGCTTTCTTT	CASRPGSTEAFF
TRBV5-1	TRBD1	.	TRBJ2-5	TGCGCCAGCAGCCTGGGACAGACGATCCAAGAGACCCAGTACTTC	CASSLGQTIQETQYF
TRBV20-1	TRBD1	many	TRBJ1-6	TGCAGTGCTACCGCGGGACAGGGTCTTTCACCCCTCCACTTT	CSATAGQGLSPLHF
TRBV7-9	.	few	TRBJ1-5	TGTGCCAGCAGCTTCCATAGCAATCAGCCCCAGCATTTT	CASSFHSNQPQHF
TRBV9	.	.	TRBJ2-3	TGTGCCAGCAGCGTAGCCGGAGGGATTGGTACAGATACGCAGTATTTT	CASSVAGGIGTDTQYF
TRBV5-5	.	.	TRBJ2-1	TGTGCCAGCAGCTTCCTTTGGTCTTACAATGAGCAGTTCTTC	CASSFLWSYNEQFF
TRBV7-8	.	many	TRBJ2-3	TGTGCCAGCTCCCAAAGGGATACGCAGTATTTT	CASSQRDTQYF
TRBV12-3/TRBV12-4	.	many	TRBJ1-6	TGTGCCAGCAGTCCCGAGTGGGATTTGAATTCACCCCTCCACTTT	CASSPEWDLNSPLHF
TRBV10-3	.	.	TRBJ1-1	TGTGCCATCAGTGAGTCTATCGGGCGGGGGACCACTGAAGCTTTCTTT	CAISESIGRGTTEAFF
TRBV20-1	.	.	TRBJ2-2	TGCAGTGCGGACAGAGGTACCGGGGAGCTGTTTTTT	CSADRGTGELFF
TRBV6-1	.	.	TRBJ1-3	TGTGCCAGCAGACCTGCTAAGGGAAACACCATATATTTT	CASRPAKGNTIYF